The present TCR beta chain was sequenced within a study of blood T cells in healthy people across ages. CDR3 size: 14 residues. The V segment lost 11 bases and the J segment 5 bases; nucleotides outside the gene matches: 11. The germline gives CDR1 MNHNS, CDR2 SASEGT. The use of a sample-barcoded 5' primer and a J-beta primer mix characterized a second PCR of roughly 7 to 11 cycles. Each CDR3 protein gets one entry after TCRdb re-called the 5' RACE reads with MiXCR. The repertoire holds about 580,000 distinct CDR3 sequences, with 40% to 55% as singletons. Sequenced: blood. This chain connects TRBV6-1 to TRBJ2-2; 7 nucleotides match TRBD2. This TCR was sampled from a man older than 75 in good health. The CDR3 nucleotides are TGTGCCGGATGGGAGGGAATTGAAACCGGGGAGCTGTTTTTT. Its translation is CAGWEGIETGELFF.